The 25 T cell receptor beta chains below come from one sample, sequenced in a study of blood T cells in healthy people across ages. Primers used in a second PCR of about 6 to 11 cycles were a sample-barcoded 5' primer and a J-beta primer mix. Each CDR3 protein is one row after TCRdb ran MiXCR on the 5' RACE reads. Of fewer than 1,000,000 distinct CDR3 sequences listed, 35% to 50% are singletons. Input material: blood. All receptors come from a man older than 75 in good health.

This clonotype showed up many times. The chain is built from TRBV12-3 or TRBV12-4 and TRBJ2-3; D may be TRBD1 (5 bases). Trimming pared 2 bases from V and 1 base from J, leaving 10 bases between. This CDR3 is 15 amino acids long. CDR3 coding DNA: TGTGCCAGCAGTTTATTAGGGGCCGGCACAGATACGCAGTATTTT. It translates to CASSLLGAGTDTQYF.

The chain uses TRBV20-1 and TRBJ1-1; TRBD1 matches 8 bases. This CDR3 contains 13 residues. J lost 5 bases, V lost 5 bases, and 7 bases had no gene match. Per the germline V gene, CDR1 is DFQATT and CDR2 is SNEGSKA (reference sequence). CDR3 in amino acids: CSAPRTGRTEAFF. The DNA of the CDR3 is TGCAGTGCTCCAAGGACAGGGCGAACTGAAGCTTTCTTT.

This clonotype was seen a few times. The V call is TRBV7-2, the J call TRBJ2-2; 12 bases are a match to TRBD2. Per the germline V gene, CDR1 is SGHTA and CDR2 is FQGNSA. The CDR3 has 15 residues. The V and J ends lost 7 bases and 4 bases, in that order; junction bases with no gene match: 4. The chain's CDR3 is CASTRLAGATGELFF. The CDR3 DNA follows: TGTGCCAGCACCAGACTAGCGGGAGCCACCGGGGAGCTGTTTTTT.

In this sample, this clonotype turned up a few times. This chain connects TRBV20-1 to TRBJ1-2, with D possibly matching TRBD1 (5 bases). The V gene's germline CDR1 is DFQATT and CDR2 SNEGSKA (reference sequence). Trimming removed 7 bases at V and 8 bases at J, with 17 bases between. CDR3 size: 12 residues. The DNA of the CDR3 is TGCAGTGGAGCGGACACCATCCGGGGCTACACCTTC. It yields the protein CSGADTIRGYTF.

This clonotype was seen a few times. J is TRBJ2-7 and V is TRBV6-2 or TRBV6-3; perhaps TRBD2 as D (5 bases). Per germline, CDR1 MNHEY and CDR2 SVGEGT. CDR3 length equals 12 residues. The V end was cut by 7 bases, the J end by 3 bases, with 10 bases between. CDR3 DNA sequence: TGTGCCAGCACAGACTACCTCTACGAGCAGTACTTC. Translating gives CASTDYLYEQYF.

The chain links TRBV4-2 to TRBJ2-3, with a possible D match to TRBD1 (5 bases). The CDR3 runs to 14 residues. V shed 3 bases and J shed 0 bases, with 7 bases lying between them. Germline V lookup: CDR1 LGHNA, CDR2 YNFKEQ. The CDR3 here is CASSHDRSTDTQYF. The CDR3 nucleotides read TGTGCCAGCAGCCACGACAGAAGCACAGATACGCAGTATTTT.

This sequence joins TRBV5-1 and TRBJ2-5, with D tentatively TRBD2 (5 bases). V lost 1 base, J lost 5 bases, and 15 bases lay in between. The germline V gene has CDR1 SGHRS and CDR2 YFSETQ. The CDR3 has 15 amino acids. The DNA of the CDR3 is TGCGCCAGCAGCTTGAGGCAAACAAGAGGGGAGACCCAGTACTTC. Protein sequence: CASSLRQTRGETQYF.

The chain joins TRBV6-2 or TRBV6-3 to TRBJ2-7, with 9 positions matching TRBD1. The V segment lost 6 bases and the J segment 5 bases; nucleotides outside the gene matches: 5. The CDR3 extends over 13 amino acids. CDR1 MNHEY and CDR2 SVGEGT come from the germline V gene. The CDR3 DNA reads as TGTGCCAGCAGGAGGACAGGGGACGACGAGCAGTACTTC. Its protein product is CASRRTGDDEQYF.

In its sample, this clonotype was seen a few times. The rearrangement links TRBV27 to TRBJ2-2; D is possibly TRBD2 (5 bases). The V end lost 6 bases, the J end lost 8 bases, and 16 bases lay between the germline ends. The CDR3 is 14 residues long. Germline CDR1 is MNHEY and CDR2 is SMNVEV (reference sequence). The chain's CDR3 is CASRTADSWGELFF. The CDR3 region has the DNA TGTGCCAGCAGAACAGCGGATTCCTGGGGGGAGCTGTTTTTT.

This chain links TRBV10-3 with TRBJ2-2; D call uncertain. In germline, CDR1 is ENHRY, CDR2 SYGVKD. Trimming left V 5 bases short and J 1 base short, with 11 bases between. The CDR3 contains 15 residues. The CDR3 sequence is CAISRAGGNTGELFF. The CDR3 DNA reads TGTGCCATCAGTAGGGCAGGCGGGAACACCGGGGAGCTGTTTTTT.

The V call is TRBV6-1, the J call TRBJ1-4, with D tentatively TRBD1 (5 bases). CDR1 and CDR2 from the germline V gene are MNHNS and SASEGT. Trimming stripped 4 bases from V and 4 bases from J, with 13 bases between. The CDR3 length is 15 residues. The CDR3 protein is CASSALGRLNEKLFF. DNA for the CDR3: TGTGCCAGCAGTGCCCTGGGACGGCTTAATGAAAAACTGTTTTTT.

To note about this clonotype: This may stem from a read error, because a much larger clone lies one nucleotide away. V is TRBV9 and J is TRBJ2-4, with 8 bases fitting TRBD1. The CDR3 contains 16 residues. V shed 1 base and J 7 bases; nucleotides not matched to a gene: 10. Germline CDR1 reads SGDLS; CDR2 reads YYNGEE. CDR3 in amino acids: CASSVSDREAWNIQYF. CDR3 DNA sequence: TGTGCCAGCAGCGTATCGGACAGGGAGGCCTGGAACATTCAGTACTTC. Variable domain in full (rest from reference TRBV9 and TRBJ2-4): DSGVTQTPKHLITATGQRVTLRCSPRSGDLSVYWYQQSLDQGLQFLIQYYNGEERAKGNILERFSAQQFPDLHSELNLSSLELGDSALYFCASSVSDREAWNIQYFGAGTRLSVL.

This rearrangement joins TRBV7-9 to TRBJ1-2; 9 nucleotides agree with TRBD1. J was trimmed by 8 bases and V by 5 bases; bases with no gene match: 12. Germline CDR1 SEHNR, CDR2 FQNEAQ (reference sequence). The CDR3 has 15 amino acids. In nucleotides, the CDR3 is TGTGCCAGCAGCCCACCCGGGACAGGGTTGACCGGCTACACCTTC. It codes for CASSPPGTGLTGYTF.

The V gene is TRBV4-3, the J gene TRBJ2-2, with TRBD1 matching 9 bases. The CDR3 is 14 amino acids. The V gene's germline CDR1 is LGHNA and CDR2 YSLEER. J lost 4 bases, V lost 6 bases, and 3 bases had no gene match. This CDR3 reads CASRGTGRTGELFF. CDR3 coding DNA: TGCGCCAGCAGAGGGACAGGGCGCACCGGGGAGCTGTTTTTT.

The CDR3 sequence: CASSLVVSNQPQHF. In nucleotides, the CDR3 is TGTGCCAGCAGCTTGGTGGTTAGCAATCAGCCCCAGCATTTT. V is TRBV5-5 and J is TRBJ1-5, with D hard to call. CDR1 and CDR2 from the germline V gene are SGHKS and YYEKEE (reference sequence). The CDR3 totals 14 residues. Trimming pared 0 bases from V and 0 bases from J, leaving 4 bases between. Full variable domain (missing parts from reference TRBV5-5 and TRBJ1-5): DAGVTQSPTHLIKTRGQQVTLRCSPISGHKSVSWYQQVLGQGPQFIFQYYEKEERGRGNFPDRFSARQFPNYSSELNVNALLLGDSALYLCASSLVVSNQPQHFGDGTRLSIL.

The chain couples TRBV20-1 to TRBJ2-1; 10 nucleotides align to TRBD2. The CDR3 consists of 16 residues. The germline V gene has CDR1 DFQATT and CDR2 SNEGSKA (reference sequence). Germline trimming cut 0 bases from V and 7 bases from J; bases unmatched to any gene: 9. The CDR3 DNA is TGCAGTGCTAGAGATCCGAGCGGGAGGGCCCGAAATGAGCAGTTCTTC. Encoded protein: CSARDPSGRARNEQFF.

The chain employs TRBV12-3 or TRBV12-4 and TRBJ1-1; 8 nucleotides agree with TRBD1. CDR3 length equals 15 residues. V lost 5 bases to trimming and J lost 0 bases; unmatched junction nucleotides: 5. CDR3 sequence: CASSADRGMNTEAFF. For the CDR3, the DNA is TGTGCCAGCAGTGCAGACAGGGGTATGAACACTGAAGCTTTCTTT.

This clonotype was detected many times. The J gene is TRBJ2-3, the V gene TRBV29-1; 9 bases map to TRBD2. V trimming: 6 bases; J trimming: 4 bases; junction bases outside the gene matches: 8. Germline V gene lookup returns CDR1 SQVTM and CDR2 ANQGSEA. The CDR3 contains 14 residues. The CDR3 sequence: CSVWGLAESDTQYF. In DNA form, the CDR3 reads TGCAGCGTCTGGGGACTAGCAGAGTCAGATACGCAGTATTTT.

This clonotype was seen a few times. The junction departs from germline at one end; a sequencing error may be responsible. This chain's CDR3 is CANSQDHREISTDTQYF. CDR3 nucleotides: TGCGCCAACAGCCAAGATCATCGCGAGATTAGCACAGATACGCAGTATTTT. V usage is TRBV4-3 and J usage is TRBJ2-3; D is unresolved. The CDR3 runs to 17 residues. CDR1 and CDR2 (germline): LGHNA, YSLEER.

The V call is TRBV10-3, the J call TRBJ2-2; D unresolved. The CDR3 runs 14 residues. V shed 7 bases and J shed 0 bases, with 9 bases lying between them. The germline CDR1 and CDR2 sequences are ENHRY and SYGVKD. For the CDR3, the DNA is TGTGCCATCAAGGGCCTCACGAACACCGGGGAGCTGTTTTTT. Protein: CAIKGLTNTGELFF.

The chain is built from TRBV5-1 and TRBJ2-6, with D maybe TRBD2 (5 bases). Germline CDR1 reads SGHRS; CDR2 reads YFSETQ. Trimming took 4 bases from V and 0 from J, leaving 11 bases between them. The CDR3 loop spans 16 amino acids. CDR3 region: CASSPRGDSGANVLTF. DNA of the CDR3: TGCGCCAGCAGCCCCCGGGGTGACTCTGGGGCCAACGTCCTGACTTTC.

The chain uses TRBV20-1 and TRBJ2-5; 10 bases align to TRBD2. Germline assignment: CDR1 DFQATT and CDR2 SNEGSKA (reference sequence). V shed 2 bases and J 0 bases; nucleotides not matched to a gene: 6. The CDR3 consists of 16 residues. The CDR3 is CSARPGTSAYQETQYF. The CDR3 bases are TGCAGTGCTAGACCCGGGACTAGCGCCTACCAAGAGACCCAGTACTTC.

The rearrangement joins TRBV12-3 or TRBV12-4 to TRBJ1-1, with a possible D match to TRBD1 (6 bases). Trimming cost V 7 bases and J 3 bases, with 12 bases left between them. The CDR3 is 13 amino acids. CDR3 sequence reads: CASTLTGYTEAFF. For the CDR3, the DNA is TGTGCCAGCACCCTCACAGGGTACACTGAAGCTTTCTTT.

The chain is built from TRBV2 and TRBJ2-3, with 8 bases aligning to TRBD1. The V gene end was trimmed by 2 bases and the J gene end by 0 bases; junction bases not matched to a gene: 7. Germline V gene data show CDR1 as SNHLY and CDR2 as FYNNEI. The CDR3 runs 17 residues. CDR3 DNA sequence: TGTGCCAGCAGTGAAAGGTGGCAGGGGGCGAGCACAGATACGCAGTATTTT. This codes for CASSERWQGASTDTQYF.

As for this clonotype: This may arise from a read error, as a much more abundant clone is one base away. V and J are TRBV11-3 and TRBJ2-5, with D maybe TRBD2 (5 bases). The V and J ends lost 3 bases and 11 bases respectively, with 28 bases between them. This CDR3 spans 17 amino acids. CDR1 is SGHNT, CDR2 YENEEA, per germline. The DNA of the CDR3 is TGTGCCAGCAGCTTGAACCAGGTATTCCCGGGGTCAACTGAGCAGTACTTC. It is translated as CASSLNQVFPGSTEQYF.